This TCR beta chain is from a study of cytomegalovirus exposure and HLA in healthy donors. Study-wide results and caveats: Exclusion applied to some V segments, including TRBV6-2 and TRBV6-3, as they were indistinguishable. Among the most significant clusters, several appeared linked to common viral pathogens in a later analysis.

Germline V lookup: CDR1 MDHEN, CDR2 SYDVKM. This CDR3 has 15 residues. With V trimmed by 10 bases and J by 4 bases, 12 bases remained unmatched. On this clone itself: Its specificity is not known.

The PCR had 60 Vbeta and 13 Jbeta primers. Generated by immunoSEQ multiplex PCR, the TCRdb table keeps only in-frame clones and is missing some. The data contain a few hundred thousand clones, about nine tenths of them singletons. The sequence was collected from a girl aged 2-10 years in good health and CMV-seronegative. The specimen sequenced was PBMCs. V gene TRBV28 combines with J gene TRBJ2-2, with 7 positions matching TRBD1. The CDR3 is CAIRETGPGTGELFF. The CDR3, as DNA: TGTGCCATACGCGAGACAGGGCCGGGCACCGGGGAGCTGTTTTTT. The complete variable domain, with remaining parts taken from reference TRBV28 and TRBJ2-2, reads DVKVTQSSRYLVKRTGEKVFLECVQDMDHENMFWYRQDPGLGLRLIYFSYDVKMKEKGDIPEGYSVSREKKERFSLILESASTNQTSMYLCAIRETGPGTGELFFGEGSRLTVL.